The 27 T cell receptor beta chains below were found in one sample sequenced in a study of technical replicates of blood from a few donors. Here immunoSEQ multiplex PCR was the method, and the copy in TCRdb shows in-frame clones only, minus some. The repertoire consists of about 80,000 clones, with around 90% occurring once and the leading ten covering approximately 0.4%. Sequenced sample: T cells isolated from PBMCs. The source of these receptors is a human donor in good health.

The rearrangement uses TRBV19 and TRBJ2-2; D might be TRBD2 (5 bases). Trimming pared 8 bases from V and 2 bases from J, leaving 12 bases between. The germline gives CDR1 LNHDA, CDR2 SQIVND (reference sequence). CDR3 length equals 14 residues. CDR3 in amino acids: CASGQRENTGELFF. DNA for the CDR3: TGTGCCAGTGGGCAGAGGGAAAACACCGGGGAGCTGTTTTTT.

The CDR3 here is CASSPLESSGNTIYF. In DNA form, the CDR3 reads TGTGCCAGCTCACCTCTGGAGAGCTCTGGAAACACCATATATTTT. The chain recombines TRBV18 with TRBJ1-3; D call uncertain. The germline V and J ends were trimmed by 3 bases and 0 bases, with 9 bases remaining between them. There are 15 residues in the CDR3. Germline V gene lookup returns CDR1 KGHSH and CDR2 LQKENI.

The rearrangement uses TRBV7-3 and TRBJ2-1, with D maybe TRBD2 (6 bases). Trimming removed 2 bases at V and 6 bases at J, with 14 bases between. The CDR3 loop spans 15 amino acids. Germline lookup yields CDR1 SGHTA and CDR2 FQGTGA. Written as DNA, the CDR3 is TGTGCCAGCAGCTTAGTTGGTAGCGGCCTCAATGAGCAGTTCTTC. This encodes CASSLVGSGLNEQFF.

V gene TRBV7-9 combines with J gene TRBJ2-1, with TRBD2 matching over 7 bases. The ends lost 1 base at V and 7 bases at J; junction bases unmatched: 7. The CDR3 has 15 residues. Germline V gene lookup returns CDR1 SEHNR and CDR2 FQNEAQ (reference sequence). This CDR3 reads CASSLGGGPGNEQFF. CDR3 bases: TGTGCCAGCAGCTTAGGGGGAGGGCCTGGGAATGAGCAGTTCTTC.

The CDR3 nucleotides read TGTGCCAGCAGTTGGGGGGGCTACGAGCAGTACTTC. Translated: CASSWGGYEQYF. This chain connects TRBV27 to TRBJ2-7; 7 positions agree with TRBD2. Germline V gene lookup returns CDR1 MNHEY and CDR2 SMNVEV (reference sequence). This CDR3 has 12 amino acids. J gave up 3 bases and V 4 bases, and 0 bases lay outside the gene matches.

The chain has TRBV6-5 and TRBJ2-7; D ambiguous. Trimming stripped 2 bases from V and 3 bases from J, with 8 bases between. The CDR3 loop spans 13 amino acids. Per the germline V gene, CDR1 is MNHEY and CDR2 is SVGAGI. The CDR3 bases are TGTGCCAGCAGTTACGAGGATAACTACGAGCAGTACTTC. Residues: CASSYEDNYEQYF.

The rearrangement uses TRBV11-2 and TRBJ2-7; tentatively, D is TRBD2 (7 bases). This CDR3 contains 14 residues. CDR1 is SGHAT and CDR2 is FQNNGV in the germline V gene. V was shortened by 5 bases and J by 6 bases, with 17 bases between the two germline ends. The CDR3 is CASSHAGGPSEQYF. CDR3 sequence (DNA): TGTGCCAGCAGCCATGCCGGGGGGCCTAGCGAGCAGTACTTC.

This CDR3 reads CASSLLSSNQPQHF. CDR3 bases: TGTGCCAGCAGCTTGCTATCTAGCAATCAGCCCCAGCATTTT. The chain combines TRBV5-6 with TRBJ1-5; D is unclear. The CDR3 sequence is 14 residues long. Germline assignment: CDR1 SGHDT and CDR2 YYEEEE. V lost 1 base and J 0 bases, leaving 5 bases between the germline ends.

V gene TRBV7-8 combines with J gene TRBJ1-5; 7 bases align to TRBD1. CDR1 and CDR2 (germline): SGHVS, FQNEAQ. The CDR3 runs to 16 residues. The V segment lost 6 bases and the J segment 6 bases; nucleotides outside the gene matches: 14. This CDR3 is CASSYSGGILGQPQHF. CDR3 nucleotides: TGTGCCAGCAGTTATTCAGGGGGTATTTTGGGTCAGCCCCAGCATTTT.

V gene TRBV6-1 combines with J gene TRBJ1-5; D might be TRBD1 (5 bases). Germline V gives CDR1 MNHNS, CDR2 SASEGT. The V end was cut by 2 bases, the J end by 6 bases, with 26 bases between. The CDR3 consists of 19 residues. CDR3 residues: CASSELTGFPQGWSQPQHF. The CDR3 nucleotides read TGTGCCAGCAGTGAATTAACAGGTTTTCCCCAGGGATGGAGTCAGCCCCAGCATTTT.

V gene TRBV19 combines with J gene TRBJ2-7; TRBD2 aligns across 7 bases. The CDR3 contains 15 residues. CDR1 and CDR2 (germline): LNHDA, SQIVND (reference sequence). The V gene end was trimmed by 3 bases and the J gene end by 5 bases; junction bases not matched to a gene: 10. DNA for the CDR3: TGTGCCAGTAGTATCTACCTTCGGACTAGGGACGAGCAGTACTTC. It encodes CASSIYLRTRDEQYF.

The V call is TRBV5-3, the J call TRBJ2-1; tentative D call: TRBD2 (6 bases). TRBV5-3 is an open reading frame whose function is uncertain. The CDR3 covers 16 residues. Trimming stripped 4 bases from V and 0 bases from J, with 14 bases between. CDR3 loop: CARSESGYSSYNEQFF. In DNA form, the CDR3 reads TGTGCCAGAAGCGAGAGCGGGTATAGCTCCTACAATGAGCAGTTCTTC.

The chain combines TRBV25-1 with TRBJ2-7; the match to TRBD2 covers 8 bases. Germline V gives CDR1 MGHDK, CDR2 SYGVNS. The CDR3 is made up of 12 amino acids. The junction had 5 bases not matched to a gene; V was cut back by 10 bases and J by 3 bases. The CDR3 coding sequence is TGTGCCACCCGGGAGGGCAGCTACGAGCAGTACTTC. Translated: CATREGSYEQYF.

This rearrangement joins TRBV9 to TRBJ2-6; weak D call: TRBD2 (5 bases). This CDR3 has 16 residues. V was cut by 7 bases and J by 0 bases, with 14 bases left in between. Germline CDR1 SGDLS, CDR2 YYNGEE. The CDR3, as DNA: TGTGCCAGCTCGAGCGGCGGAGGCTCTGGGGCCAACGTCCTGACTTTC. Translating gives CASSSGGGSGANVLTF.

The chain carries TRBV28 and TRBJ2-7, with 7 bases identical to TRBD1. Germline V lookup: CDR1 MDHEN, CDR2 SYDVKM. V shed 8 bases and J 1 base; nucleotides not matched to a gene: 14. The CDR3 consists of 16 residues. The CDR3: CASALGTGQLSYEQYF. DNA for the CDR3: TGTGCCAGCGCCCTGGGAACGGGACAGCTTTCCTACGAGCAGTACTTC.

This clone has a single count. This chain links TRBV2 with TRBJ2-5; a weak D match, TRBD2 (6 bases). Germline V lookup: CDR1 SNHLY, CDR2 FYNNEI. Deletions cut 0 bases from V and 5 bases from J, with 22 bases between. The CDR3 totals 18 residues. The CDR3 region is CASSEARWREIRDETQYF. CDR3 nucleotides: TGTGCCAGCAGTGAAGCGCGATGGCGGGAAATTCGAGATGAGACCCAGTACTTC.

The V and J genes are TRBV5-1 and TRBJ2-1; unclear D gene. From germline, CDR1 is SGHRS and CDR2 YFSETQ. V was clipped by 0 bases and J by 6 bases, with 10 bases between them. CDR3 length: 14 amino acids. Here the CDR3 reads CASSLGPGANEQFF. The CDR3 nucleotides read TGCGCCAGCAGCTTGGGTCCAGGCGCCAATGAGCAGTTCTTC. Complete variable domain (other parts from reference TRBV5-1 and TRBJ2-1): KAGVTQTPRYLIKTRGQQVTLSCSPISGHRSVSWYQQTPGQGLQFLFEYFSETQRNKGNFPGRFSGRQFSNSRSEMNVSTLELGDSALYLCASSLGPGANEQFFGPGTRLTVL.

This chain joins TRBV11-2 and TRBJ2-7; 7 bases match TRBD1. Germline V CDR1 and CDR2: SGHAT, FQNNGV. V was pared by 6 bases and J by 4 bases, with 6 bases of the junction left unmatched. This CDR3 comprises 13 residues. The CDR3 region is CASSHGTDYEQYF. The CDR3 DNA reads TGTGCCAGCAGTCACGGGACAGATTACGAGCAGTACTTC.

This chain uses TRBV5-4 with TRBJ2-7; 8 bases line up with TRBD2. The CDR3 extends over 17 amino acids. The junction had 14 bases not matched to a gene; V was cut back by 4 bases and J by 2 bases. CDR1 is SGHNT and CDR2 is YYREEE in the germline V gene (reference sequence). In DNA form, the CDR3 reads TGTGCCAGCAGCCCCGCGAAGTTGGCGGGAGGCACCTACGAGCAGTACTTC. Translation gives CASSPAKLAGGTYEQYF. The complete variable domain, with remaining parts taken from reference TRBV5-4 and TRBJ2-7, reads ETGVTQSPTHLIKTRGQQVTLRCSSQSGHNTVSWYQQALGQGPQFIFQYYREEENGRGNFPPRFSGLQFPNYSSELNVNALELDDSALYLCASSPAKLAGGTYEQYFGPGTRLTVT.

The V call is TRBV4-2, the J call TRBJ1-2, with a tentative D call TRBD1 (5 bases). Germline V gene sequence: CDR1 LGHNA, CDR2 YNFKEQ. V was trimmed by 3 bases and J by 7 bases, leaving 18 bases between them. The CDR3 consists of 15 residues. CDR3 DNA: TGTGCCAGCAGCCAGAAGACAGACCCCCTTTTTGGCTACACCTTC. Its translation is CASSQKTDPLFGYTF.

The chain carries TRBV11-3 and TRBJ2-5; D gene uncertain. V was pared by 1 base and J by 4 bases, with 10 bases between. Germline lookup yields CDR1 SGHNT and CDR2 YENEEA. CDR3 length: 14 residues. The CDR3 bases are TGTGCCAGCAGCTTAGGTAGAGGAACAGAGACCCAGTACTTC. Encoded protein: CASSLGRGTETQYF.

This sequence joins TRBV10-3 and TRBJ1-2; TRBD1 matches 7 bases. V was clipped by 3 bases and J by 4 bases; unmatched bases: 8. The length of the CDR3 is 15 residues. Germline CDR1 and CDR2: ENHRY and SYGVKD. CDR3 loop: CAISEIDRVPYGYTF. The CDR3 region has the DNA TGTGCCATCAGTGAAATCGACAGGGTTCCCTATGGCTACACCTTC.

This chain uses TRBV6-1 with TRBJ2-5; 9 nucleotides line up with TRBD1. V lost 6 bases to trimming and J lost 4 bases; unmatched junction nucleotides: 9. Germline V lookup: CDR1 MNHNS, CDR2 SASEGT. The CDR3 is 15 amino acids. CDR3 region: CASRSRDRVLETQYF. For the CDR3, the DNA is TGTGCCAGCAGGAGCCGGGACAGGGTATTAGAGACCCAGTACTTC.

This clone appeared once. Compared with germline, one end of the junction differs, possibly owing to a read error. This chain uses TRBV7-7 with TRBJ2-1, with 7 bases aligning to TRBD1. Germline loops: CDR1 SSHAT, CDR2 FNYEAQ (reference sequence). The length of the CDR3 is 16 residues. The CDR3 sequence is CASSDSGTAPYNEQFF. As DNA, the CDR3 is TGTGCTAGCAGCGATTCCGGGACAGCCCCCTACAATGAGCAGTTCTTC. The full variable domain, completed using reference TRBV7-7 and TRBJ2-1, is GAGVSQSPRYKVTKRGQDVTLRCDPISSHATLYWYQQALGQGPEFLTYFNYEAQPDKSGLPSDRFSAERPEGSISTLTIQRTEQRDSAMYRCASSDSGTAPYNEQFFGPGTRLTVL.

The sample holds a few counts of this clone. This chain connects TRBV9 to TRBJ1-1; 9 bases align to TRBD1. The CDR3 sequence is 16 residues long. From germline, CDR1 is SGDLS and CDR2 YYNGEE. V trimming: 0 bases; J trimming: 6 bases; junction bases outside the gene matches: 9. CDR3 bases: TGTGCCAGCAGCGTAGATGGGGACAGGGCGCTCTCTGAAGCTTTCTTT. Translation: CASSVDGDRALSEAFF.

This clone has just a few counts. This rearrangement joins TRBV7-9 to TRBJ1-1; 8 bases are a match to TRBD1. The germline CDR1 and CDR2 sequences are SEHNR and FQNEAQ (reference sequence). Trimming removed 6 bases from V and 3 bases from J; junction bases left unmatched: 0. The CDR3 has 12 amino acids. CDR3 coding DNA: TGTGCCAGCAGGGACAGGGACACTGAAGCTTTCTTT. Protein: CASRDRDTEAFF. The entire variable domain, with the rest obtained from reference TRBV7-9 and TRBJ1-1, is as follows: DTGVSQNPRHKITKRGQNVTFRCDPISEHNRLYWYRQTLGQGPEFLTYFQNEAQLEKSRLLSDRFSAERPKGSFSTLEIQRTEQGDSAMYLCASRDRDTEAFFGQGTRLTVV.

The genes are TRBV6-4 and TRBJ1-2, with D unresolved. CDR1 MRHNA and CDR2 SNTAGT come from the germline V gene. This CDR3 is 13 amino acids long. V was clipped by 2 bases and J by 8 bases, with 12 bases between them. CDR3 in DNA: TGTGCCAGCAGTGACAGCCGGGAACGCGGCTACACCTTC. It encodes CASSDSRERGYTF.